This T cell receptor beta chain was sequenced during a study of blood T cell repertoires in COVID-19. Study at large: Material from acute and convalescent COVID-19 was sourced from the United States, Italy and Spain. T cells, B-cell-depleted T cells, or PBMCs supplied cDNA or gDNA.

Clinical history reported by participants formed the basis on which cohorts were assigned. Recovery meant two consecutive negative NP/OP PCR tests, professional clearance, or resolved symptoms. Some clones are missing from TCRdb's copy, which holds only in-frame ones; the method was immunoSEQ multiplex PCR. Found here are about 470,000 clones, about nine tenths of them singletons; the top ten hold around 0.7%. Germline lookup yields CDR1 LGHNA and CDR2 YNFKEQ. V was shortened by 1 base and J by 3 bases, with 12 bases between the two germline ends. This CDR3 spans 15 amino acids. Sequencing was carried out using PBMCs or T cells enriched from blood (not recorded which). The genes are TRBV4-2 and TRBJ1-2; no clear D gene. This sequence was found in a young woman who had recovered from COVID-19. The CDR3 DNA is TGTGCCAGCAGCCAAGTATATTCAGATTACTATGGCTACACCTTC. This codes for CASSQVYSDYYGYTF.